The 15 T cell receptor beta chains given below trace back to one sample, sequenced in a study of T cell responses to AZD1222 COVID-19 vaccine. Method: immunoSEQ multiplex PCR; TCRdb's copy keeps in-frame clones and lacks some. The sample holds some 96,000 clones, more than 75% seen once. This sample comprised peripheral blood, obtained on day 0 of AZD1222 vaccination. The receptor set was obtained from an adult in good health.

Of note for this clone: An end of the junction differs from the germline gene, which may be a read error. The chain recombines TRBV5-1 with TRBJ2-2, with 13 bases matching TRBD2. This CDR3 has 15 residues. Germline V gives CDR1 SGHRS, CDR2 YFSETQ. The CDR3 bases are TGCGCCAGCAGTTTGGGACTAGCGGGGACCGGGGAGCTGTTTTTT. It yields the protein CASSLGLAGTGELFF. The whole variable domain, remainder taken from reference TRBV5-1 and TRBJ2-2, is KAGVTQTPRYLIKTRGQQVTLSCSPISGHRSVSWYQQTPGQGLQFLFEYFSETQRNKGNFPGRFSGRQFSNSRSEMNVSTLELGDSALYLCASSLGLAGTGELFFGEGSRLTVL.

The genes are TRBV7-3 and TRBJ2-1; a possible D gene is TRBD1 (5 bases). The CDR3 loop spans 13 amino acids. Deletions cut 5 bases from V and 6 bases from J, with 11 bases between. Germline CDR1 and CDR2: SGHTA and FQGTGA. The CDR3 sequence: CASSKGVSNEQFF. The CDR3 DNA reads TGTGCCAGCAGCAAAGGGGTTTCCAATGAGCAGTTCTTC.

This rearrangement joins TRBV7-9 to TRBJ2-3; TRBD2 matches 7 bases. Germline-derived CDR1 and CDR2 are SEHNR and FQNEAQ (reference sequence). Trimming at V came to 7 bases and at J to 5 bases, leaving 3 bases not matched to a gene. This CDR3 is 12 amino acids long. The CDR3 sequence is CASNPGGDTQYF. CDR3 coding DNA: TGTGCCAGCAACCCGGGGGGAGATACGCAGTATTTT.

The chain uses TRBV5-1 and TRBJ2-3; D may be TRBD2 (7 bases). Germline lookup yields CDR1 SGHRS and CDR2 YFSETQ. The CDR3 is 17 amino acids. Trimming shortened V by 3 bases and J by 0 bases, and 17 bases separated the two germline ends. The CDR3 reads CASSSGGGPASTDTQYF. In nucleotides, the CDR3 is TGCGCCAGCAGCTCCGGCGGGGGCCCTGCTAGCACAGATACGCAGTATTTT. Looking up the rest from reference TRBV5-1 and TRBJ2-3 gives the full variable domain: KAGVTQTPRYLIKTRGQQVTLSCSPISGHRSVSWYQQTPGQGLQFLFEYFSETQRNKGNFPGRFSGRQFSNSRSEMNVSTLELGDSALYLCASSSGGGPASTDTQYFGPGTRLTVL.

The chain links TRBV9 to TRBJ1-3; 8 bases match TRBD1. CDR3 size: 17 residues. J gave up 0 bases and V 0 bases, and 5 bases lay outside the gene matches. The germline V gene has CDR1 SGDLS and CDR2 YYNGEE. The CDR3 DNA reads as TGTGCCAGCAGCGTAGCCGGGACAGGTAACTCTGGAAACACCATATATTTT. Translated: CASSVAGTGNSGNTIYF.

The genes are TRBV6-2 or TRBV6-3 and TRBJ2-2, with a tentative D call TRBD1 (6 bases). Trimming removed 4 bases at V and 1 base at J, with 10 bases between. The CDR3 is 15 amino acids. The germline V gene has CDR1 MNHEY and CDR2 SVGEGT. The CDR3 loop is CASSFRTENTGELFF. Here the CDR3 DNA reads TGTGCCAGCAGTTTCAGGACAGAGAACACCGGGGAGCTGTTTTTT.

This clone was recorded once. This chain links TRBV19 with TRBJ1-4, with a weak D call TRBD1 (5 bases). Trimming removed 2 bases at V and 8 bases at J, with 15 bases between. The germline CDR1 and CDR2 sequences are LNHDA and SQIVND (reference sequence). CDR3 length equals 15 residues. The CDR3 sequence is CASSILGASAEKLFF. The CDR3 DNA sequence: TGTGCCAGTAGTATACTCGGGGCTAGTGCGGAAAAACTGTTTTTT.

The chain recombines TRBV7-2 with TRBJ2-1; 11 nucleotides line up with TRBD2. The CDR3 covers 16 residues. Per the germline V gene, CDR1 is SGHTA and CDR2 is FQGNSA. Trimming cost V 5 bases and J 4 bases; bases outside gene matches: 7. CDR3 in DNA: TGTGCCAGCAGCACCGGGACTAGCGGACCTTACAATGAGCAGTTCTTC. Amino acids: CASSTGTSGPYNEQFF.

The chain has TRBV29-1 and TRBJ1-1; D uncertain. Germline V CDR1 and CDR2: SQVTM, ANQGSEA. The CDR3 sequence is 13 residues long. V lost 2 bases and J 2 bases, leaving 9 bases between the germline ends. CDR3 loop: CSVESRSNTEAFF. CDR3 DNA: TGCAGCGTTGAAAGCAGAAGCAACACTGAAGCTTTCTTT.

This clone has more than one count but fewer than ten. V gene TRBV9 combines with J gene TRBJ1-1; D ambiguous. V lost 0 bases and J 1 base, leaving 7 bases between the germline ends. Germline V CDR1 and CDR2: SGDLS, YYNGEE. This CDR3 contains 14 residues. CDR3 sequence reads: CASSVDAGNTEAFF. CDR3 coding DNA: TGTGCCAGCAGCGTAGATGCAGGGAACACTGAAGCTTTCTTT.

This clone was counted a few times. The J gene is TRBJ1-2, the V gene TRBV4-2, with a tentative D call TRBD1 (5 bases). V gave up 0 bases and J gave up 3 bases, with 20 bases separating them. Germline V CDR1 and CDR2: LGHNA, YNFKEQ. CDR3 length equals 18 residues. The CDR3 sequence: CASSQDDLLEGRYYGYTF. The DNA for the CDR3 is TGTGCCAGCAGCCAAGATGATCTCTTGGAGGGACGTTACTATGGCTACACCTTC.

The V call is TRBV12-3 or TRBV12-4, the J call TRBJ2-1; perhaps TRBD2 as D (5 bases). V was clipped by 5 bases and J by 7 bases, with 6 bases between them. CDR3 length equals 11 residues. Here the CDR3 reads CASSRGNEQFF. The CDR3 coding sequence is TGTGCCAGCAGTAGAGGGAATGAGCAGTTCTTC.

The V and J genes are TRBV5-4 and TRBJ1-2, with TRBD1 identical over 7 bases. V was pared by 0 bases and J by 7 bases, with 12 bases of the junction left unmatched. CDR1 and CDR2 (germline): SGHNT, YYREEE (reference sequence). The CDR3 spans 16 residues. CDR3 sequence (DNA): TGTGCCAGCAGCTTGGGGCTGACAGGGTTAAGTAGTGGCTACACCTTC. Translating it yields CASSLGLTGLSSGYTF.

This clone was counted a single time. The chain has TRBV4-1 and TRBJ1-4, with D perhaps matching TRBD1 (5 bases). The CDR3 is 17 residues long. Germline V gene lookup returns CDR1 MGHRA and CDR2 YSYEKL. V gave up 1 base and J gave up 7 bases, with 19 bases separating them. CDR3 region: CASSQVAVRRGTEKLFF. The CDR3 coding sequence is TGCGCCAGCAGCCAAGTTGCGGTTCGCCGGGGGACTGAAAAACTGTTTTTT.

This clone appeared a few times. The chain couples TRBV6-4 to TRBJ1-4, with 10 bases matching TRBD1. This CDR3 has 14 amino acids. With V trimmed by 5 bases and J by 7 bases, 4 bases remained unmatched. CDR1 and CDR2 (germline): MRHNA, SNTAGT. CDR3 DNA: TGTGCCAGCAGTTTGGACAGGGGGGGTGAAAAACTGTTTTTT. Protein: CASSLDRGGEKLFF.